This T cell receptor beta chain is drawn from a study of B cell selection in AIRE deficiency. CD4+CD127+ cells were sorted as the conventional CD4 T cells. Healthy unrelated donors supplied the control samples. CDR3 length: 13 amino acids. In the authors' methods: About 1.1x10^5 patient and 13.4x10^4 healthy donor in-frame TCRbeta sequences came from conventional T cells. Data came from immunoSEQ multiplex PCR; TCRdb stores just in-frame clones and leaves some out. Clonal size and the V and J genes are those of that table, whereas D and trimming came from the DNA. The sample has some 27,000 clones, 95% to 96% seen once; the top ten hold 0.2% to 0.3%. On this clone itself: What it binds is not known.

Broader study findings: About 31% of healthy-donor shared Treg TCRbeta sequences appeared in patient Tconv cells. Healthy donors alone shared approximately 30% of 3,300 or so Treg sequences; patients alone about 10%.

The sequenced sample consisted of CD4+CD127+ conventional T cells sorted from PBMCs. The chain carries TRBV7-5 and TRBJ1-1. TRBV7-5 is reported as a pseudogene. This TCR was recovered from a human donor in good health. The CDR3, as DNA: TGTGCCAGCAGCTTGTCTTCCGACACTGAAGCTTTCTTT. It encodes CASSLSSDTEAFF.